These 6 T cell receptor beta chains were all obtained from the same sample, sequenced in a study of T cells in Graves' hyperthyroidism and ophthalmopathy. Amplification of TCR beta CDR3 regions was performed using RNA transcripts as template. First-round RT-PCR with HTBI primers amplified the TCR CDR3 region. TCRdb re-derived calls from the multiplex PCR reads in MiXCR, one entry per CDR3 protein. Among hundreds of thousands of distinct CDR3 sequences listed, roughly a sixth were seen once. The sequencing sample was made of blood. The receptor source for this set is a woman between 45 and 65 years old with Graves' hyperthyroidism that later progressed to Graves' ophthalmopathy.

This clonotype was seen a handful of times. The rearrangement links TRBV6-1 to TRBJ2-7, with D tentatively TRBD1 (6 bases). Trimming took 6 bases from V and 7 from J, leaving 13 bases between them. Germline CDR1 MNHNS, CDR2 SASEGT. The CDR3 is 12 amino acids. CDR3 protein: CASSFLQGEQYF. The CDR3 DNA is TGTGCCAGCAGCTTCCTACAGGGAGAGCAGTACTTC.

CDR3 bases: TGTGCCACCAGCAGAGATCTCGGACAGAGCTATGGCTACACCTTC. Translating it yields CATSRDLGQSYGYTF. This chain uses TRBV15 with TRBJ1-2; possible D gene TRBD1, 6 bases. Germline CDR1 and CDR2: LNHNV and YYDKDF (reference sequence). The CDR3 is 15 amino acids. V gave up 0 bases and J gave up 4 bases, with 12 bases separating them.

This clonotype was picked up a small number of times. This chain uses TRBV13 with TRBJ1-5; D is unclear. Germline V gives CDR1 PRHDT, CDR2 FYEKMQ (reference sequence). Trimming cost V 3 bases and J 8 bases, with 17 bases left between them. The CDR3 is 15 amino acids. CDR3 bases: TGTGCCAGCAGCTTTGCCCGGGCGCGAGGTGAGCCCCAGCATTTT. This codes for CASSFARARGEPQHF.

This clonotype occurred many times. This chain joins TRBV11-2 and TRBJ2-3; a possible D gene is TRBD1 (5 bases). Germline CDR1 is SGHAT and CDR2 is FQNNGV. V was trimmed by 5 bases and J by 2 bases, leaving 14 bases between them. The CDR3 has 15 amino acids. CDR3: CASSPLTVLTDTQYF. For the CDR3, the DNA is TGTGCCAGCAGCCCCTTGACAGTCCTCACAGATACGCAGTATTTT.

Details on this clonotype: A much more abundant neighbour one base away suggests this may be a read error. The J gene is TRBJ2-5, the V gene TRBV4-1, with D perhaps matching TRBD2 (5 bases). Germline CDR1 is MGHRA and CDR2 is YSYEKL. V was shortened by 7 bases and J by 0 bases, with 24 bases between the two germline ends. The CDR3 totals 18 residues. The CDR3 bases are TGCGCCAGCAACCATACTTACAGCGGCACCTCGTACCAAGAGACCCAGTACTTC. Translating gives CASNHTYSGTSYQETQYF.

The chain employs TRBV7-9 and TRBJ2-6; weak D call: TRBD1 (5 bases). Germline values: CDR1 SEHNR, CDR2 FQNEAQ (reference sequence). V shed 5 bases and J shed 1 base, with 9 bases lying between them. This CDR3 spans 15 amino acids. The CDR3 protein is CASSTQDSGANVLTF. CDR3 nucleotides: TGTGCCAGCAGCACACAGGATTCTGGGGCCAACGTCCTGACTTTC.